This T cell receptor (beta chain) was observed in a study of blood T cell repertoires in COVID-19. Overall study: PBMCs, B-cell-depleted T cells, or T cells provided the cDNA or gDNA that made up the material.

In terms of age and location, participants ranged from roughly 18 to 95 years and lived in roughly 22 US areas. Trimming cost V 1 base and J 2 bases, with 24 bases left between them. Germline assignment: CDR1 SGHTA and CDR2 FQGTGA. There are 20 residues in the CDR3. In the authors' workflow: Counts of nucleated cells, estimated from reference gene primer amplification, were obtained. TCRdb keeps only in-frame clones here, not all; method: immunoSEQ multiplex PCR. Clone size and V and J calls were adopted from that table, with D and trimming inferred from the DNA. The sample lists 150,000 to 200,000 clones; roughly 84% were seen once.

The clonotype was recovered from a man in his sixties who had recovered from COVID-19. This chain connects TRBV7-3 to TRBJ2-1; possible D gene TRBD1, 5 bases. What was sequenced was PBMCs or T cells enriched from blood (not recorded which). Here the CDR3 reads CASSLRGSSAAPQAYNEQFF. CDR3 bases: TGTGCCAGCAGCTTAAGGGGCTCGTCGGCGGCTCCACAAGCCTACAATGAGCAGTTCTTC. Filled out from reference TRBV7-3 and TRBJ2-1, the complete variable domain reads GAGVSQTPSNKVTEKGKYVELRCDPISGHTALYWYRQSLGQGPEFLIYFQGTGAADDSGLPNDRFFAVRPEGSVSTLKIQRTERGDSAVYLCASSLRGSSAAPQAYNEQFFGPGTRLTVL.